The next 32 T cell receptor beta chains were all read from a single sample in a study of PD-L1 blockade in urothelial cancer. Time point of the sample: pretreatment peripheral blood. Using immunoSEQ multiplex PCR, the repertoire was profiled, and TCRdb retains in-frame clones only, with some absent. The profile shows approximately 56,000 clones, approximately 85% of them singletons. The material was PBMCs, obtained around atezolizumab (anti-PD-L1) treatment. The origin of the receptors is a man in his 70s with urothelial cancer.

The genes are TRBV27 and TRBJ2-1; TRBD2 aligns across 8 bases. CDR3 length: 15 residues. Germline CDR1 is MNHEY and CDR2 is SMNVEV (reference sequence). The ends lost 2 bases at V and 7 bases at J; junction bases unmatched: 7. CDR3 coding DNA: TGTGCCAGCAGTTTAGCGGCGGGAGGTCGAAATGAGCAGTTCTTC. It translates to CASSLAAGGRNEQFF.

V gene TRBV27 combines with J gene TRBJ1-1; 8 bases are shared with TRBD1. With V trimmed by 7 bases and J by 4 bases, 5 bases remained unmatched. The germline gives CDR1 MNHEY, CDR2 SMNVEV (reference sequence). This CDR3 is 13 amino acids long. The chain's CDR3 is CASTLTGGTEAFF. In DNA form, the CDR3 reads TGTGCCAGCACCCTTACAGGGGGCACTGAAGCTTTCTTT.

The rearrangement links TRBV30 to TRBJ1-3, with a weak D call TRBD1 (5 bases). The CDR3 extends over 15 amino acids. Trimming left V 3 bases short and J 3 bases short, with 15 bases between. Germline V gene sequence: CDR1 GTSNPN, CDR2 SVGIG (reference sequence). The CDR3 DNA reads TGTGCCTGGAGCGCCGGGACTCTAGGTGGAAACACCATATATTTT. This sequence encodes CAWSAGTLGGNTIYF.

CDR3 DNA: TGTGCCAGCAGCTCTCAGTACTATAGCAATCAGCCCCAGCATTTT. This codes for CASSSQYYSNQPQHF. J is TRBJ1-5 and V is TRBV7-2; no definite D call. The CDR3 runs 15 residues. The germline V gene has CDR1 SGHTA and CDR2 FQGNSA. Trimming pared 4 bases from V and 0 bases from J, leaving 10 bases between.

J is TRBJ2-1 and V is TRBV9, with 10 nucleotides matching TRBD2. CDR1 is SGDLS and CDR2 is YYNGEE in the germline V gene. The J segment lost 3 bases and the V segment lost 0 bases, leaving 9 bases of the junction unmatched. This CDR3 region has 18 residues. DNA of the CDR3: TGTGCCAGCAGCGTAGGGGAGCGGGAGGGCCTTTTCTACAATGAGCAGTTCTTC. Its translation is CASSVGEREGLFYNEQFF.

J is TRBJ2-7 and V is TRBV7-9, with TRBD1 matching 7 bases. The CDR3 covers 15 residues. Per the germline V gene, CDR1 is SEHNR and CDR2 is FQNEAQ (reference sequence). The J segment lost 3 bases and the V segment lost 5 bases, leaving 10 bases of the junction unmatched. CDR3 in amino acids: CASSASGTDHYEQYF. CDR3 bases: TGTGCCAGCAGCGCATCCGGGACAGACCACTACGAGCAGTACTTC.

This clone was picked up a small number of times. The chain joins TRBV19 to TRBJ1-2; D is ambiguous. Looked up from germline, CDR1 is LNHDA and CDR2 is SQIVND (reference sequence). With 5 bases removed from V and 10 bases from J, the gap between germline ends came to 14 bases. The CDR3 is 12 amino acids. CDR3 in DNA: TGTGCCAGTAGTCGTACAAGCGGGGTCTACACCTTC. This sequence encodes CASSRTSGVYTF. The full variable domain, its missing parts supplied by reference TRBV19 and TRBJ1-2, is DGGITQSPKYLFRKEGQNVTLSCEQNLNHDAMYWYRQDPGQGLRLIYYSQIVNDFQKGDIAEGYSVSREKKESFPLTVTSAQKNPTAFYLCASSRTSGVYTFGSGTRLTVV.

The CDR3: CAISDSGNHEQYF. CDR3 bases: TGTGCCATCAGTGATTCAGGGAACCACGAGCAGTACTTC. The chain combines TRBV10-3 with TRBJ2-7; weak D call: TRBD1 (5 bases). There are 13 residues in the CDR3. Germline V gene sequence: CDR1 ENHRY, CDR2 SYGVKD. V lost 3 bases, J lost 5 bases, and 11 bases lay in between.

V is TRBV5-1 and J is TRBJ1-1, with 8 bases aligning to TRBD1. V shed 0 bases, J shed 7 bases, and the junction held 5 bases outside the gene matches. Germline loops: CDR1 SGHRS, CDR2 YFSETQ. The CDR3 loop spans 14 amino acids. CDR3 residues: CASSLESGGDEAFF. CDR3 bases: TGCGCCAGCAGCTTGGAGTCAGGGGGCGATGAAGCTTTCTTT.

J is TRBJ2-7 and V is TRBV9; the D gene is possibly TRBD1 (6 bases). The V gene's germline CDR1 is SGDLS and CDR2 YYNGEE. V dropped 4 bases and J dropped 4 bases, with 21 bases sitting between them. CDR3 size: 16 residues. For the CDR3, the DNA is TGTGCCAGCAGCCCCTACTCCGGGACATTTGTTTACGAGCAGTACTTC. Its protein is CASSPYSGTFVYEQYF.

The chain links TRBV18 to TRBJ2-7, with 11 bases identical to TRBD2. The junction had 6 bases not matched to a gene; V was cut back by 6 bases and J by 5 bases. Germline CDR1 KGHSH, CDR2 LQKENI. This CDR3 has 14 residues. The CDR3 region has the DNA TGTGCCAGCTCGCCGGGACTAGCGGCCGACGAGCAGTACTTC. Protein product: CASSPGLAADEQYF.

V is TRBV9 and J is TRBJ2-7; TRBD1 is a possible D gene (7 bases). Per the germline V gene, CDR1 is SGDLS and CDR2 is YYNGEE. This CDR3 region has 15 residues. Deletions cut 4 bases from V and 9 bases from J, with 23 bases between. As DNA, the CDR3 is TGTGCCAGCAGCCCACAATCCGGGACAGCGGGCCGGCAGTACTTC. Its translation: CASSPQSGTAGRQYF.

The genes are TRBV5-4 and TRBJ2-1, with 10 bases lining up with TRBD1. CDR1 is SGHNT, CDR2 YYREEE, per germline (reference sequence). V trimming: 7 bases; J trimming: 4 bases; junction bases outside the gene matches: 2. This CDR3 region has 13 residues. The CDR3 sequence is CASRDRGYNEQFF. CDR3 nucleotide sequence: TGTGCCAGCCGGGACAGGGGATACAATGAGCAGTTCTTC.

The V call is TRBV27, the J call TRBJ2-7, with TRBD2 identical over 8 bases. The ends lost 4 bases at V and 5 bases at J; junction bases unmatched: 7. The CDR3 spans 14 residues. CDR1 and CDR2 from the germline V gene are MNHEY and SMNVEV (reference sequence). The CDR3 DNA follows: TGTGCCAGCAGTTCCCAGGGACTAGTCAACGAGCAGTACTTC. Translation: CASSSQGLVNEQYF.

This clone was picked up a small number of times. The chain employs TRBV16 and TRBJ2-1; 9 bases are a match to TRBD1. The CDR3 length is 17 residues. V shed 0 bases and J 8 bases; nucleotides not matched to a gene: 11. Germline assignment: CDR1 KGHSY and CDR2 FQNENV. CDR3 nucleotides: TGTGCCAGCAGCCAATCGGTTTTAGGGACAGGGTCCGATGAGCAGTTCTTC. Protein product: CASSQSVLGTGSDEQFF.

The V and J genes are TRBV6-6 and TRBJ2-7; 9 nucleotides agree with TRBD2. This CDR3 is built from 14 residues. Germline V gene lookup returns CDR1 MNHNY and CDR2 SVGAGI (reference sequence). Unmatched junction bases numbered 0, after V lost 0 bases and J lost 3 bases. The CDR3 protein is CASSYSSGSYEQYF. In nucleotides, the CDR3 is TGTGCCAGCAGTTACTCTAGCGGGAGCTACGAGCAGTACTTC.

This chain links TRBV19 with TRBJ2-6; possible D gene TRBD1, 6 bases. V lost 4 bases to trimming and J lost 0 bases, with 10 bases between them. Germline-derived CDR1 and CDR2 are LNHDA and SQIVND (reference sequence). There are 16 residues in the CDR3. The CDR3 loop reads CASSKTGSSGANVLTF. For the CDR3, the DNA is TGTGCCAGTAGTAAAACAGGGAGCTCTGGGGCCAACGTCCTGACTTTC. The full variable domain, completed using reference TRBV19 and TRBJ2-6, is DGGITQSPKYLFRKEGQNVTLSCEQNLNHDAMYWYRQDPGQGLRLIYYSQIVNDFQKGDIAEGYSVSREKKESFPLTVTSAQKNPTAFYLCASSKTGSSGANVLTFGAGSRLTVL.

V gene TRBV4-1 combines with J gene TRBJ2-7; 9 bases line up with TRBD2. CDR3 length: 15 amino acids. V was pared by 1 base and J by 3 bases, with 4 bases of the junction left unmatched. CDR1 is MGHRA and CDR2 is YSYEKL in the germline V gene. CDR3 sequence (DNA): TGCGCCAGCAGCCAAGGACTAGCGGCGGACTACGAGCAGTACTTC. This encodes CASSQGLAADYEQYF.

The chain recombines TRBV7-6 with TRBJ2-7; TRBD2 aligns across 10 bases. The J call may be incorrect, as the DNA end agrees better with TRBJ2-1. The CDR3 has 17 residues. Germline lookup yields CDR1 SGHVS and CDR2 FNYEAQ. CDR3 coding DNA: TGTGCCAGCAGCCCCCAGGCCTGGACTAGCGGAGCCAATGAGCAGTTCTTC. Protein product: CASSPQAWTSGANEQFF.

The V gene is TRBV9, the J gene TRBJ1-3, with D tentatively TRBD1 (5 bases). CDR3 length: 13 amino acids. CDR1 is SGDLS, CDR2 YYNGEE, per germline. V was trimmed by 4 bases and J by 6 bases, leaving 11 bases between them. CDR3 protein: CASSREGENTIYF. The CDR3 DNA is TGTGCCAGCAGCAGGGAAGGGGAAAACACCATATATTTT.

This sequence joins TRBV30 and TRBJ1-4, with 7 nucleotides matching TRBD1. The CDR3 sequence is 16 residues long. Germline V gene data show CDR1 as GTSNPN and CDR2 as SVGIG (reference sequence). V shed 5 bases and J 2 bases; nucleotides not matched to a gene: 11. Written as DNA, the CDR3 is TGTGCCTGGTTACCGGGACAGCCGTCCACTAATGAAAAACTGTTTTTT. Its protein product is CAWLPGQPSTNEKLFF.

This clone was picked up one time. The chain carries TRBV10-3 and TRBJ1-3; 7 nucleotides match TRBD1. V shed 10 bases and J 4 bases; nucleotides not matched to a gene: 10. The CDR3 sequence is 14 residues long. The germline gives CDR1 ENHRY, CDR2 SYGVKD. CDR3 nucleotide sequence: TGTGCCACCAGACAGGGACTAGAGGGAAACACCATATATTTT. Translating it yields CATRQGLEGNTIYF.

Only a few counts were recorded for this clone. This chain connects TRBV6-5 to TRBJ2-2, with 12 nucleotides matching TRBD2. With V trimmed by 11 bases and J by 8 bases, 12 bases remained unmatched. The CDR3 consists of 15 residues. CDR1 is MNHEY and CDR2 is SVGAGI in the germline V gene. CDR3: CAVRGLGLAGGELFF. CDR3 sequence (DNA): TGTGCCGTCAGGGGGCTTGGACTAGCGGGAGGGGAGCTGTTTTTT.

The chain joins TRBV5-1 to TRBJ1-1; 7 positions agree with TRBD1. V lost 4 bases, J lost 4 bases, and 4 bases stayed unmatched. CDR3 length: 13 residues. Germline CDR1 is SGHRS and CDR2 is YFSETQ. CDR3 coding DNA: TGCGCCAGCAGCCTCGGACAGGCCACTGAAGCTTTCTTT. This codes for CASSLGQATEAFF.

The chain combines TRBV5-1 with TRBJ2-7, with D possibly matching TRBD2 (6 bases). V lost 4 bases to trimming and J lost 7 bases, with 21 bases between them. The CDR3 runs to 15 residues. Germline lookup yields CDR1 SGHRS and CDR2 YFSETQ. The CDR3 is CASSPPERATEEQYF. The CDR3 DNA sequence: TGCGCCAGCAGCCCCCCAGAGCGGGCGACGGAAGAGCAGTACTTC.

The chain employs TRBV19 and TRBJ2-1; tentative D call: TRBD2 (5 bases). Germline CDR1 LNHDA, CDR2 SQIVND (reference sequence). The CDR3 sequence is 16 residues long. Trimming stripped 4 bases from V and 2 bases from J, with 15 bases between. The CDR3 loop reads CASSTGLVNAYNEQFF. DNA for the CDR3: TGTGCCAGTAGTACCGGACTGGTAAACGCCTACAATGAGCAGTTCTTC.

CDR3 residues: CASSENSGSTYEQYF. The DNA of the CDR3 is TGCGCCAGCAGCGAGAATAGCGGGAGCACCTACGAGCAGTACTTC. The V and J genes are TRBV5-1 and TRBJ2-7; TRBD2 agrees at 9 bases. The CDR3 has 15 amino acids. Germline CDR1 SGHRS, CDR2 YFSETQ. The V segment lost 4 bases and the J segment 2 bases; nucleotides outside the gene matches: 7.

The rearrangement joins TRBV5-1 to TRBJ2-5, with 9 bases that match TRBD1. This CDR3 is 16 amino acids long. Germline CDR1 is SGHRS and CDR2 is YFSETQ. Unmatched junction bases numbered 9, after V lost 1 base and J lost 5 bases. CDR3 bases: TGCGCCAGCAGCTTGTTGGGGACAGGGACGGGGGAGACCCAGTACTTC. This codes for CASSLLGTGTGETQYF.

The genes are TRBV28 and TRBJ2-7; a weak D match, TRBD1 (6 bases). Trimming removed 4 bases from V and 3 bases from J, with 13 bases in between. This CDR3 spans 14 amino acids. Germline-derived CDR1 and CDR2 are MDHEN and SYDVKM. CDR3 DNA: TGTGCCAGCAGTTCTCACCGGGACAACTACGAGCAGTACTTC. Its protein is CASSSHRDNYEQYF.

The CDR3 loop is CASSFRGGLAEEQYF. The CDR3 region has the DNA TGTGCCAGCAGCTTTAGGGGGGGACTAGCAGAAGAGCAGTACTTC. The chain links TRBV7-9 to TRBJ2-7; TRBD2 aligns across 9 bases. The CDR3 totals 15 residues. Germline V lookup: CDR1 SEHNR, CDR2 FQNEAQ (reference sequence). The ends lost 3 bases at V and 7 bases at J; junction bases unmatched: 10.

The chain recombines TRBV4-2 with TRBJ2-1; D possibly corresponds to TRBD1 (7 bases). Germline V gene sequence: CDR1 LGHNA, CDR2 YNFKEQ. V was trimmed by 0 bases and J by 5 bases, leaving 11 bases between them. CDR3 size: 15 residues. CDR3 residues: CASSQDRGVNNEQFF. In DNA form, the CDR3 reads TGTGCCAGCAGCCAAGACAGGGGGGTGAACAATGAGCAGTTCTTC.

This chain joins TRBV5-1 and TRBJ1-5, with TRBD1 as a possible D gene (6 bases). Germline-derived CDR1 and CDR2 are SGHRS and YFSETQ. The V end was cut by 0 bases, the J end by 2 bases, with 15 bases between. This CDR3 comprises 17 residues. The CDR3 loop is CASSLEGDKDGNQPQHF. In DNA, the CDR3 is TGCGCCAGCAGCTTGGAGGGGGATAAGGACGGCAATCAGCCCCAGCATTTT.